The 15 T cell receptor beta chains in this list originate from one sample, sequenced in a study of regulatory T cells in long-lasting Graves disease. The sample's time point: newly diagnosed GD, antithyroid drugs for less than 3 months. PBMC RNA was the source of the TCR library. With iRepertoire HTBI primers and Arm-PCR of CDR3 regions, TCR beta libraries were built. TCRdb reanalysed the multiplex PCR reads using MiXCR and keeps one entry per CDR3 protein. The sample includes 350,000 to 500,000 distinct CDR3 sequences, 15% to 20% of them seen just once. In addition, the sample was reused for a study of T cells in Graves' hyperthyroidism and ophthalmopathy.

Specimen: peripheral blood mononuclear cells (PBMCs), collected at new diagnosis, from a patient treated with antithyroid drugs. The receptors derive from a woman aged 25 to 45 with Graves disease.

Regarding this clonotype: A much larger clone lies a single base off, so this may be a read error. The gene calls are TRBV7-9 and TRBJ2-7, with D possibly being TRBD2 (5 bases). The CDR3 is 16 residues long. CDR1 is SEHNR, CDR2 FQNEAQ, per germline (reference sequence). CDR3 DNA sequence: TGCGCCAGCAGCCAAGAGGGTCATAGCTCCTACAATGAGCAGTACTTC. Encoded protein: CASSQEGHSSYNEQYF. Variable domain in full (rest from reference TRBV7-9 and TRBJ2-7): DTGVSQNPRHKITKRGQNVTFRCDPISEHNRLYWYRQTLGQGPEFLTYFQNEAQLEKSRLLSDRFSAERPKGSFSTLEIQRTEQGDSAMYLCASSQEGHSSYNEQYFGPGTRLTVT.

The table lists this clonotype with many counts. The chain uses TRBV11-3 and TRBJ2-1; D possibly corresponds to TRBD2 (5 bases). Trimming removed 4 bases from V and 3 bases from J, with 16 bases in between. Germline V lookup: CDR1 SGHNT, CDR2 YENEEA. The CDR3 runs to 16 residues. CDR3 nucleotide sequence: TGTGCCAGCAGCTCAGAGGGCGGGCCGATCTACAATGAGCAGTTCTTC. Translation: CASSSEGGPIYNEQFF.

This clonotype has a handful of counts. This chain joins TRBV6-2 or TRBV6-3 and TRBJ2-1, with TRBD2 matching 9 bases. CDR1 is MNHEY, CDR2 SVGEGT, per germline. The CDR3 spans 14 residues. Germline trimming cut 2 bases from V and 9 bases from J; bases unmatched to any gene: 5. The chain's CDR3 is CASSYRSGRSEQFF. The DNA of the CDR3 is TGTGCCAGCAGTTACCGAAGCGGGAGGAGTGAGCAGTTCTTC.

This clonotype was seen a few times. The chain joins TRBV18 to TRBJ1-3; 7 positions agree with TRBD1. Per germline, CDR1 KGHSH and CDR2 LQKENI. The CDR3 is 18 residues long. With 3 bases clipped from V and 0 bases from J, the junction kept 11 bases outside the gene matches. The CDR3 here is CASSPKFRDSYSGNTIYF. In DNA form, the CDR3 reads TGTGCCAGCTCACCGAAATTCCGGGACAGCTACTCTGGAAACACCATATATTTT.

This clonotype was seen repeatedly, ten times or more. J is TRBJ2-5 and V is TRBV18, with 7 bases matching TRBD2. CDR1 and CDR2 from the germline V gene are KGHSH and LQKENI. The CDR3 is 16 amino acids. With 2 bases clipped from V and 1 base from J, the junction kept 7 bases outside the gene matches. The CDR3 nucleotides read TGTGCCAGCTCACCAGACCTAGCGGAACTCCAAGAGACCCAGTACTTC. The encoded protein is CASSPDLAELQETQYF.

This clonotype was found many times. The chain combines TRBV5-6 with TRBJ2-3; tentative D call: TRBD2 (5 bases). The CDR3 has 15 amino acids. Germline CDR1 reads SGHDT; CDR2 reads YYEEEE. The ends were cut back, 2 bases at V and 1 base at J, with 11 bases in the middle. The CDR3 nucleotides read TGTGCCAGCAGCTTAACAGCGGCGGGCACAGATACGCAGTATTTT. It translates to CASSLTAAGTDTQYF.

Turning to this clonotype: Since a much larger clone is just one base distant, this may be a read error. Here the CDR3 DNA reads TGTGCCAGCAGCCCCGCGTCTTTGAACACTGAAGCTATCTTT. Its protein is CASSPASLNTEAIF. The chain links TRBV9 to TRBJ1-1, with no clear D. This CDR3 is built from 14 residues. Germline assignment: CDR1 SGDLS and CDR2 YYNGEE.

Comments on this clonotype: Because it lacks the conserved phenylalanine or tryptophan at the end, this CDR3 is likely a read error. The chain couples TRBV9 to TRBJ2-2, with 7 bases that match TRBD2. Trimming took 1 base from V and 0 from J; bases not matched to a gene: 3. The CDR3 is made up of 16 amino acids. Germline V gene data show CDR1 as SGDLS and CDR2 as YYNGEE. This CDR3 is CASSVTGGSNTGELFS. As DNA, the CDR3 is TGTGCCAGCAGCGTAACCGGGGGGTCGAACACCGGGGAGCTGTTTTCT.

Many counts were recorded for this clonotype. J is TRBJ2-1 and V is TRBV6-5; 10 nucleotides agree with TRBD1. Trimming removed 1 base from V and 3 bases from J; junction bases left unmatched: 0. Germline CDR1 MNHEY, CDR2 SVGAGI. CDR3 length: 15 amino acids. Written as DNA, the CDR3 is TGTGCCAGCAGTTACTGGGACAGGGGCTACAATGAGCAGTTCTTC. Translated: CASSYWDRGYNEQFF.

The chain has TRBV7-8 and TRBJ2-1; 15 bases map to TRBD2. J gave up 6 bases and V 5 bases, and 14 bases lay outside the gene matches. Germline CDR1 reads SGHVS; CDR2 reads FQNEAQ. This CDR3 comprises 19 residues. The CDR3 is CASSIMIRTSGRVINEQFF. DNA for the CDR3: TGTGCCAGCAGCATAATGATAAGGACTAGCGGGAGGGTTATCAATGAGCAGTTCTTC.

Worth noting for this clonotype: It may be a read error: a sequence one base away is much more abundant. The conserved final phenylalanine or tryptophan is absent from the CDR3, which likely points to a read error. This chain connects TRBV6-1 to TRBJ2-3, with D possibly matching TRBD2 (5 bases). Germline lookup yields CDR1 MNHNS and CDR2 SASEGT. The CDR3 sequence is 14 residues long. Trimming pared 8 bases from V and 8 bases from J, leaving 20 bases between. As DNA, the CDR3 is TGTGCCAGCCAAACCCCACAGAAACGGGGTACGCAGTATCTT. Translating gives CASQTPQKRGTQYL.

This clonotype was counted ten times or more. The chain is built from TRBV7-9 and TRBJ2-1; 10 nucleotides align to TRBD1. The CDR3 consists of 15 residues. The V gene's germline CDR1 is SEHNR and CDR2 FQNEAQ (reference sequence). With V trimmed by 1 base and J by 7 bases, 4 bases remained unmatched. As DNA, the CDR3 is TGTGCCAGCAGCTTAGGACAGGGGGCGGATAATGAGCAGTTCTTC. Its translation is CASSLGQGADNEQFF.

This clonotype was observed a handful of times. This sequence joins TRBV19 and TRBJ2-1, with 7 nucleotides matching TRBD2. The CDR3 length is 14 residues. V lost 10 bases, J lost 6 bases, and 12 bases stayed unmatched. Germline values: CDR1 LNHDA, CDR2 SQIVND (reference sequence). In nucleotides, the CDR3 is TGTGCCACCCAGCGGGGACTCAACCTCAATGAGCAGTTCTTC. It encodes CATQRGLNLNEQFF. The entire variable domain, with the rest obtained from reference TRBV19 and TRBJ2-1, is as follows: DGGITQSPKYLFRKEGQNVTLSCEQNLNHDAMYWYRQDPGQGLRLIYYSQIVNDFQKGDIAEGYSVSREKKESFPLTVTSAQKNPTAFYLCATQRGLNLNEQFFGPGTRLTVL.

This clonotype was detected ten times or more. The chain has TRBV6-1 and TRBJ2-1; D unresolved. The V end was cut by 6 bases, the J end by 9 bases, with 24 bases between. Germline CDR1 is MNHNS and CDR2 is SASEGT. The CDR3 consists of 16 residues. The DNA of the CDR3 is TGTGCCAGCAGCCGTACCGTTTTCTTTAGAGAAACTGAGCAGTTCTTC. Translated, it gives CASSRTVFFRETEQFF.

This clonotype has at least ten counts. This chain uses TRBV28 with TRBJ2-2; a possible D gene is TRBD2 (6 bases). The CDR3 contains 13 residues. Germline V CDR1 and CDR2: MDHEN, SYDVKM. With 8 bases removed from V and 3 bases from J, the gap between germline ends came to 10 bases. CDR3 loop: CASGRGYTGELFF. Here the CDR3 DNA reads TGTGCCAGCGGGCGGGGATACACCGGGGAGCTGTTTTTT.